This TCR beta chain was sequenced in a study of cytomegalovirus exposure and HLA in healthy donors. With 6 bases clipped from V and 4 bases from J, the junction kept 11 bases outside the gene matches. Per germline, CDR1 KGHSH and CDR2 LQKENI. This CDR3 is built from 15 residues. 60 Vbeta and 13 Jbeta primers were used in PCR. The protocol was immunoSEQ multiplex PCR, while the TCRdb copy is restricted to in-frame clones and leaves out a portion. Here the sample spans approximately 41,000 clones, roughly 80% being singletons. The chain is built from TRBV18 and TRBJ1-1; 7 bases align to TRBD1. Sequencing used PBMCs. The receptor was derived from a man aged 50-60 years in good health and CMV-seronegative. This CDR3 reads CASSSTGFERTEAFF. The CDR3 bases are TGTGCCAGCTCCTCGACAGGGTTCGAACGCACTGAAGCTTTCTTT.